One sample yielded the 26 T cell receptor beta chains listed below, sequenced in a study of OX40 agonist ivuxolimab in advanced cancers. The protocol was immunoSEQ multiplex PCR, while the TCRdb copy is restricted to in-frame clones and leaves out a portion. Seen here are roughly 80,000 clones, under 90% observed once, and the top ten hold 1.5% to 2%. Material: CD4+ or CD8+ T cells sorted from blood, obtained in a trial of the OX40 agonist ivuxolimab. All receptors derive from an adult with an advanced solid tumor such as melanoma, head and neck, liver or kidney cancer.

The chain employs TRBV19 and TRBJ1-1; 11 bases are a match to TRBD1. CDR3 length: 13 residues. Germline V lookup: CDR1 LNHDA, CDR2 SQIVND (reference sequence). Germline trimming cut 6 bases from V and 5 bases from J; bases unmatched to any gene: 2. CDR3 in amino acids: CASRGTGGTEAFF. Here the CDR3 DNA reads TGTGCCAGTAGGGGGACAGGGGGGACTGAAGCTTTCTTT.

V is TRBV18 and J is TRBJ2-6, with 7 bases fitting TRBD1. The CDR3 loop spans 18 amino acids. V shed 6 bases and J 5 bases; nucleotides not matched to a gene: 16. Germline CDR1 KGHSH, CDR2 LQKENI. The CDR3 loop is CASSPEGQRALRANVLTF. The CDR3 coding sequence is TGTGCCAGCTCCCCTGAGGGACAGCGAGCCCTGCGGGCCAACGTCCTGACTTTC. The whole variable domain, filled in from reference TRBV18 and TRBJ2-6, reads NAGVMQNPRHLVRRRGQEARLRCSPMKGHSHVYWYRQLPEEGLKFMVYLQKENIIDESGMPKERFSAEFPKEGPSILRIQQVVRGDSAAYFCASSPEGQRALRANVLTFGAGSRLTVL.

CDR3 sequence: CASSPVGQGGTDTQYF. CDR3 in DNA: TGTGCCAGCTCACCAGTCGGACAGGGGGGCACAGATACGCAGTATTTT. The rearrangement links TRBV18 to TRBJ2-3; TRBD1 agrees at 10 bases. This CDR3 is built from 16 residues. CDR1 is KGHSH, CDR2 LQKENI, per germline. The ends lost 2 bases at V and 1 base at J; junction bases unmatched: 3. Filled out from reference TRBV18 and TRBJ2-3, the complete variable domain reads NAGVMQNPRHLVRRRGQEARLRCSPMKGHSHVYWYRQLPEEGLKFMVYLQKENIIDESGMPKERFSAEFPKEGPSILRIQQVVRGDSAAYFCASSPVGQGGTDTQYFGPGTRLTVL.

The chain combines TRBV15 with TRBJ1-3, with 8 bases identical to TRBD1. This CDR3 region has 15 residues. V was pared by 1 base and J by 1 base, with 0 bases of the junction left unmatched. Germline assignment: CDR1 LNHNV and CDR2 YYDKDF (reference sequence). The CDR3 nucleotides read TGTGCCACCAGCAGAGGACAGGGGTCTGGAAACACCATATATTTT. This translates into CATSRGQGSGNTIYF.

V is TRBV6-5 and J is TRBJ1-2, with TRBD1 identical over 12 bases. Per the germline V gene, CDR1 is MNHEY and CDR2 is SVGAGI. V gave up 5 bases and J gave up 4 bases; unmatched junction bases: 5. This CDR3 contains 15 residues. CDR3: CASSLGQGAGYGYTF. CDR3 bases: TGTGCCAGCAGTCTGGGACAGGGGGCCGGCTATGGCTACACCTTC.

The chain recombines TRBV7-3 with TRBJ2-7; TRBD2 agrees at 12 bases. The germline V gene has CDR1 SGHTA and CDR2 FQGTGA. This CDR3 is 16 amino acids long. Trimming took 5 bases from V and 0 from J; bases not matched to a gene: 5. For the CDR3, the DNA is TGTGCCAGCAGCGCCGGACTAGCGGGGACCTCCTACGAGCAGTACTTC. It codes for CASSAGLAGTSYEQYF.

The genes are TRBV9 and TRBJ1-1; no definite D call. V was trimmed by 0 bases and J by 0 bases, leaving 9 bases between them. The CDR3 runs to 15 residues. Germline assignment: CDR1 SGDLS and CDR2 YYNGEE. The CDR3 nucleotides are TGTGCCAGCAGCGTAGAAGCCACTATGAACACTGAAGCTTTCTTT. Encoded protein: CASSVEATMNTEAFF.

Here the CDR3 reads CASRTLDPGQPQHF. The CDR3 bases are TGTGCCAGCAGGACCTTAGATCCCGGGCAGCCCCAGCATTTT. The chain couples TRBV6-5 to TRBJ1-5; no definite D call. The germline V and J ends were trimmed by 6 bases and 7 bases, with 16 bases remaining between them. CDR1 is MNHEY, CDR2 SVGAGI, per germline. The CDR3 sequence is 14 residues long.

The gene calls are TRBV18 and TRBJ1-4, with D possibly matching TRBD1 (5 bases). Germline V lookup: CDR1 KGHSH, CDR2 LQKENI. The CDR3 sequence is 15 residues long. Trimming removed 4 bases at V and 5 bases at J, with 14 bases between. This CDR3 is CASSRYRDENEKLFF. The CDR3 nucleotides are TGTGCCAGCTCACGGTACCGGGACGAGAATGAAAAACTGTTTTTT.

In its sample, this clone was seen a few times. This chain connects TRBV19 to TRBJ2-2; perhaps TRBD2 as D (5 bases). Trimming pared 7 bases from V and 3 bases from J, leaving 15 bases between. The CDR3 totals 15 residues. The germline CDR1 and CDR2 sequences are LNHDA and SQIVND (reference sequence). The CDR3 sequence is CASMLGRTYTGELFF. In nucleotides, the CDR3 is TGTGCCAGTATGCTGGGGAGAACTTACACCGGGGAGCTGTTTTTT.

This clone appeared a single time. The rearrangement uses TRBV5-6 and TRBJ2-5, with TRBD1 as a possible D gene (6 bases). Trimming removed 2 bases from V and 5 bases from J, with 13 bases in between. This CDR3 region has 14 residues. Germline V gene lookup returns CDR1 SGHDT and CDR2 YYEEEE. The CDR3 is CASSFGGNDETQYF. For the CDR3, the DNA is TGTGCCAGCAGCTTTGGGGGCAACGATGAGACCCAGTACTTC.

The rearrangement uses TRBV19 and TRBJ2-7; weak D call: TRBD1 (5 bases). CDR1 and CDR2 (germline): LNHDA, SQIVND (reference sequence). This CDR3 has 15 amino acids. V was shortened by 4 bases and J by 2 bases, with 15 bases between the two germline ends. CDR3 nucleotide sequence: TGTGCCAGTAGTACAGGGCCCAGTCCTGCCTACGAGCAGTACTTC. As protein: CASSTGPSPAYEQYF.

The gene calls are TRBV13 and TRBJ2-5; TRBD1 might be the D (6 bases). The DNA matches TRBJ2-7 better at its end, which makes the J call doubtful. Germline CDR1 reads PRHDT; CDR2 reads FYEKMQ (reference sequence). The CDR3 is made up of 15 amino acids. CDR3 sequence: CASSLWTALLTEQYF. The CDR3, as DNA: TGTGCCAGCAGCCTGTGGACAGCGCTTCTTACCGAGCAGTACTTC.

The chain joins TRBV6-5 to TRBJ2-1; the D gene is possibly TRBD1 (5 bases). V was shortened by 7 bases and J by 7 bases, with 20 bases between the two germline ends. Germline CDR1 is MNHEY and CDR2 is SVGAGI. The CDR3 is made up of 15 amino acids. In DNA form, the CDR3 reads TGTGCCAGCACCCTCAGGGCAAGTTCTTTGAATGAGCAGTTCTTC. Encoded protein: CASTLRASSLNEQFF.

This clone was seen a handful of times. The chain links TRBV7-9 to TRBJ1-6; 7 bases are shared with TRBD1. CDR1 and CDR2 from the germline V gene are SEHNR and FQNEAQ (reference sequence). V shed 1 base and J 6 bases; nucleotides not matched to a gene: 3. The CDR3 runs 15 residues. CDR3 loop: CASSLGGDSNSPLHF. CDR3 bases: TGTGCCAGCAGCTTAGGGGGGGACAGTAATTCACCCCTCCACTTT.

This clone has only one observation. The chain joins TRBV27 to TRBJ2-7; TRBD1 matches at 7 bases. V lost 5 bases, J lost 1 base, and 8 bases stayed unmatched. There are 15 residues in the CDR3. Germline V lookup: CDR1 MNHEY, CDR2 SMNVEV (reference sequence). The CDR3 is CASSPLGTDSYEQYF. In nucleotides, the CDR3 is TGTGCCAGCAGTCCCTTGGGGACAGATTCCTACGAGCAGTACTTC.

The chain employs TRBV4-3 and TRBJ2-4; 11 bases fit TRBD2. The length of the CDR3 is 20 residues. CDR1 and CDR2 from the germline V gene are LGHNA and YSLEER. V lost 0 bases to trimming and J lost 0 bases; unmatched junction nucleotides: 10. CDR3 in amino acids: CASSQDPPSGGPLAKNIQYF. The CDR3 DNA reads TGCGCCAGCAGCCAAGATCCGCCTAGCGGGGGGCCCTTAGCCAAAAACATTCAGTACTTC.

This clone was detected a few times. V usage is TRBV2 and J usage is TRBJ2-5; D perhaps matches TRBD2 (6 bases). The V end lost 4 bases, the J end lost 2 bases, and 8 bases lay between the germline ends. Looked up from germline, CDR1 is SNHLY and CDR2 is FYNNEI. The CDR3 extends over 13 amino acids. This CDR3 reads CASSGGEQETQYF. In DNA form, the CDR3 reads TGTGCCAGCAGTGGGGGGGAGCAAGAGACCCAGTACTTC.

This clone was counted a single time. V gene TRBV5-1 combines with J gene TRBJ2-3, with D possibly being TRBD1 or TRBD2 (6 bases each). V lost 4 bases and J 4 bases, leaving 13 bases between the germline ends. The CDR3 is 14 residues long. The germline V gene has CDR1 SGHRS and CDR2 YFSETQ. The CDR3 protein is CASSQEGGPDTQYF. The CDR3, as DNA: TGCGCCAGCAGCCAGGAGGGGGGCCCAGATACGCAGTATTTT. Drawing the rest from reference TRBV5-1 and TRBJ2-3, the complete variable domain is KAGVTQTPRYLIKTRGQQVTLSCSPISGHRSVSWYQQTPGQGLQFLFEYFSETQRNKGNFPGRFSGRQFSNSRSEMNVSTLELGDSALYLCASSQEGGPDTQYFGPGTRLTVL.

The chain couples TRBV2 to TRBJ2-5, with D possibly matching TRBD2 (5 bases). From germline, CDR1 is SNHLY and CDR2 FYNNEI. The CDR3 consists of 16 residues. The V end was cut by 2 bases, the J end by 2 bases, with 15 bases between. CDR3 sequence reads: CASSESPGIRQETQYF. In DNA, the CDR3 is TGTGCCAGCAGTGAATCCCCCGGGATTAGGCAAGAGACCCAGTACTTC.

The rearrangement joins TRBV4-2 to TRBJ1-1, with 7 bases fitting TRBD1. The V and J ends lost 5 bases and 1 base, in that order; junction bases with no gene match: 4. CDR1 and CDR2 (germline): LGHNA, YNFKEQ. The CDR3 runs to 14 residues. In DNA form, the CDR3 reads TGTGCCAGCAGCTTAACAGGGGCGAACACTGAAGCTTTCTTT. Residues: CASSLTGANTEAFF.

The chain carries TRBV28 and TRBJ2-2; 10 nucleotides line up with TRBD1. With V trimmed by 6 bases and J by 5 bases, 9 bases remained unmatched. The V gene's germline CDR1 is MDHEN and CDR2 SYDVKM. The CDR3 has 16 amino acids. The CDR3 sequence: CASRHWTGGMTGELFF. The CDR3 region has the DNA TGTGCCAGCAGACATTGGACAGGGGGAATGACCGGGGAGCTGTTTTTT.

This chain uses TRBV6-1 with TRBJ2-7, with 10 bases that match TRBD2. Germline CDR1 reads MNHNS; CDR2 reads SASEGT. J gave up 3 bases and V 6 bases, and 8 bases lay outside the gene matches. The CDR3 is 15 amino acids. As DNA, the CDR3 is TGTGCCAGCAGGAAAAGTAGCGGGGGGCTCTACGAGCAGTACTTC. Translation gives CASRKSSGGLYEQYF.

This clone is a singleton in its sample. This sequence joins TRBV28 and TRBJ1-2; D remains ambiguous. CDR3 length: 13 residues. Trimming shortened V by 3 bases and J by 4 bases, and 9 bases separated the two germline ends. Germline loops: CDR1 MDHEN, CDR2 SYDVKM. The CDR3 bases are TGTGCCAGCAGTTTTGGGTGGGGCTATGGCTACACCTTC. Its protein product is CASSFGWGYGYTF.

V usage is TRBV18 and J usage is TRBJ1-5, with TRBD1 matching 10 bases. Germline V lookup: CDR1 KGHSH, CDR2 LQKENI. V was pared by 2 bases and J by 6 bases, with 4 bases of the junction left unmatched. The CDR3 runs to 15 residues. This CDR3 reads CASSPSTGGIQPQHF. For the CDR3, the DNA is TGTGCCAGCTCACCATCGACAGGGGGCATTCAGCCCCAGCATTTT.

V and J are TRBV6-4 and TRBJ1-4; D gene ambiguous. V was cut by 6 bases and J by 2 bases, with 22 bases left in between. In germline, CDR1 is MRHNA, CDR2 SNTAGT. This CDR3 is built from 18 residues. The CDR3 reads CASSKPNRGRATNEKLFF. The CDR3 nucleotides read TGTGCCAGCAGCAAACCCAACCGCGGCCGGGCGACTAATGAAAAACTGTTTTTT.